This TCR beta chain emerged from a study of cytomegalovirus exposure and HLA in healthy donors. General study findings and limits: Cytomegalovirus association was listed for about 150 TCR beta chains. Productive status was seen about 90% or about 30% of the time for most TCR beta V segments in an earlier analysis.

For this clone: The antigen is undetermined.

The PCR had 60 Vbeta and 13 Jbeta primers. Libraries were prepared by immunoSEQ multiplex PCR; TCRdb keeps only in-frame clonotypes and omits some of them. The sample includes under 200,000 clones, around 72% seen only once; the top ten take less than 1.5%. The trim removed 6 bases at V and 3 bases at J, leaving 6 bases unmatched. This CDR3 is built from 14 residues. Germline V gene lookup returns CDR1 ENHRY and CDR2 SYGVKD. Sequences were obtained from PBMCs. The sequence came from a man in his fifties in good health and CMV-seronegative. This chain uses TRBV10-3 with TRBJ1-2; 8 bases agree with TRBD1. CDR3 nucleotides: TGTGCCATCAGATCAGACAGGGGTTACTATGGCTACACCTTC. Encoded protein: CAIRSDRGYYGYTF.